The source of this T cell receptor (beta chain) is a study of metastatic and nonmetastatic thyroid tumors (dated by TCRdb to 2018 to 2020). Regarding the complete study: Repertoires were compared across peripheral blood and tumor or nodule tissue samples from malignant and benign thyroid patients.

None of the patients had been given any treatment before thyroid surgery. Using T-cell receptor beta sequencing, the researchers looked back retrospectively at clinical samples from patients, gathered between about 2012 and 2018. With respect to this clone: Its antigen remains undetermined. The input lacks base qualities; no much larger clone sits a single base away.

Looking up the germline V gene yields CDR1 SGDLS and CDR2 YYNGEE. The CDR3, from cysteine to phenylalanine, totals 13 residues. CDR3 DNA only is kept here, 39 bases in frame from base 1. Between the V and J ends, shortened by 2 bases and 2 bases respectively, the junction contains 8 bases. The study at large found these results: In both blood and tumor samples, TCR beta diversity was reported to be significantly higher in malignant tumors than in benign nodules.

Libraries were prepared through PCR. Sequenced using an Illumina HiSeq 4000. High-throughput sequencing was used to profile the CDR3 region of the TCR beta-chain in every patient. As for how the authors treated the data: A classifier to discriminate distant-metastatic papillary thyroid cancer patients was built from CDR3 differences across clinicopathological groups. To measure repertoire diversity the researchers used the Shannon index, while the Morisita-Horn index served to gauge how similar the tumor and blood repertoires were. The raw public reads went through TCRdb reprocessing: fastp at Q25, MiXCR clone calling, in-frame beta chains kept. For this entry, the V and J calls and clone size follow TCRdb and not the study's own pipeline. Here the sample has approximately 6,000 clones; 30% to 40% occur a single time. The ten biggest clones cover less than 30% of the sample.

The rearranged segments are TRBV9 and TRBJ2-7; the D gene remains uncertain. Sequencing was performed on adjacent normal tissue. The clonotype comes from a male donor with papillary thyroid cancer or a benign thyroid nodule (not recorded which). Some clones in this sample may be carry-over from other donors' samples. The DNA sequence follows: TGTGCCAGCAGCGTCGACTCAACCTACGAGCAGTACTTC. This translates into CASSVDSTYEQYF.